This T cell receptor (beta chain) emerged from a study of identical twins (dated by TCRdb to the mid-2010s). Some background on the complete study: TCR alpha and beta repertoires from monozygotic twins, unrelated adults of various ages and cord blood were deep-sequenced to test whether fetal clonotypes persist. To rule out contamination, replicate twin experiments were performed at different times with different library preparation protocols. What the authors observed across the whole study: Abundant cord blood beta clonotypes had fewer insertions, young adult naive repertoires showed a similar but weaker trend, and memory repertoires showed no such trend. Compared with coincidental sharing between unrelated individuals, out-of-frame TCR alpha sequences shared between twins showed an excess of sequences with low generation probability. The excess sharing between twins in beta out-of-frame sequences was weaker because fewer shared sequences reduced the signal-to-noise ratio. Because the same donors could not be followed over many years, the conclusions relied on cross-sectional statistical analysis. Invariant T cells such as MAIT and iNKT could partly confound zero-insertion analyses, although diverse VJ usage argued against such confounding for most clonotypes. In monozygotic twins, recombination models systematically underestimated out-of-frame TCR alpha sharing, but the models matched the sharing seen between unrelated individuals.

The table lists this clonotype with a few counts. The clone's antigen remains unknown. Per-nucleotide qualities are absent, and no much larger clonotype sits a single base away. Libraries were prepared through 5' RACE. The sequencing machine was an Illumina HiSeq 2000. Template switching introduced a universal primer binding site; the final cDNA contained a unique molecular identifier, enabling accurate counting of TCR cDNA molecules. Specific primers in the conserved constant-segment region were used to synthesize first-strand cDNA for the TCR alpha and beta chains. To control for contamination, each cDNA library was double barcoded with a SMART-Mk sample barcode plus Illumina barcodes. TruSeq adapter sequences along with Illumina sample barcodes were introduced in two successive PCR steps. The Illumina HiSeq platform was used with custom primers to sequence TCR alpha and beta cDNA libraries. Turning to the authors' computational methods: Unique molecular identifiers were extracted from raw reads with MiGEC, and CDR3 positions were determined with MiXCR. Recombination models were inferred per individual with the repgenHMM and IGoR tools using an EM algorithm. Shared clonotype analysis was performed with the tcR package in R, normalizing sharing by the product of cloneset sizes. To study raw recombination free of thymic and clonal selection effects, out-of-frame nonproductive sequences were analyzed. TCRdb redid the processing of the public reads, applying fastp at Q25 and MiXCR, and retained in-frame beta chains. Identical CDR3 protein sequences are pooled into one entry, listed with their most common genes and DNA. The V and J calls reflect TCRdb's pipeline rather than the authors' work. The sample contains roughly 540,000 distinct CDR3 sequences, 22% of them found a single time. The ten largest clones represent 0.75% to 0.95% of the sample.

Measured from the cysteine to the phenylalanine, the CDR3 is 16 residues long. Just the 48-base CDR3 DNA is kept, in frame starting at base 1. Looking up the germline V gene yields CDR1 MNHEY and CDR2 SVGAGI. At the junction V is shortened by 2 bases and J by 5 bases; bases outside the gene matches: 10. Only healthy Caucasian donors were included. The twin cohort consisted of three pairs of female monozygotic twins, all aged about 18 to 29 years. Positive isolation kits from Invitrogen were used to isolate the CD4+ and CD8+ T cell populations. The same sample was also studied in work on T cells expressing NK-cell markers. The second study also describes: TCR beta-chain repertoires were profiled in sorted CD3+CD56+NKG2C+, CD3+CD56+NKG2C- and CD3+CD56-NKG2C+ T-cell subsets from about 8 donors. Most of the eight sequenced donors were HCMV-seropositive and one was HCMV-seronegative. To restrict sorting to alphabetaTCR-expressing T cells, an anti-gammadeltaTCR antibody was added in several experiments. In about 6 donors, the dominant CD3+CD56+NKG2C+ clonotypes were found to rank among the top 10 CD8+ clonotypes and to make up about 1.0-7.0% of CD8+ T cells. Those dominant clonotypes were again the most abundant among CD3+CD56-NKG2C+ cells in a handful of donors, at about 25-60.1%. It remained unclear whether the expanded NKG2C-expressing T cell clones were specific for HCMV antigens. Randomly selected healthy volunteers, three men and five women, were used as the eight sequenced donors. HCMV-specific IgG was detected in serum with a commercial ELISA kit to determine HCMV serostatus. MIGEC was used to demultiplex reads and group the reads by UMI, and MiTCR was used to assemble and quantify clonotypes. Only TCR cDNA sequences supported by at least two reads were kept to exclude erroneous sequences. The tcR package was used for downstream repertoire analysis, with clonotypes matched between fractions based on CDR3 nucleotide sequence plus V segment. Antigen specificity was annotated against VDJdb with VDJmatch, allowing one amino acid substitution in CDR3.

What was sequenced was CD4+ T cells sorted from blood. This clonotype was sampled from a woman in her late teens or twenties in good health. This chain joins TRBV6-5 to TRBJ2-5; TRBD1 matches 8 bases in the middle. The nucleotides read TGTGCCAGCAGTTACCTCGGACAGGGCCGTGGGGAGACCCAGTACTTC. It encodes CASSYLGQGRGETQYF.